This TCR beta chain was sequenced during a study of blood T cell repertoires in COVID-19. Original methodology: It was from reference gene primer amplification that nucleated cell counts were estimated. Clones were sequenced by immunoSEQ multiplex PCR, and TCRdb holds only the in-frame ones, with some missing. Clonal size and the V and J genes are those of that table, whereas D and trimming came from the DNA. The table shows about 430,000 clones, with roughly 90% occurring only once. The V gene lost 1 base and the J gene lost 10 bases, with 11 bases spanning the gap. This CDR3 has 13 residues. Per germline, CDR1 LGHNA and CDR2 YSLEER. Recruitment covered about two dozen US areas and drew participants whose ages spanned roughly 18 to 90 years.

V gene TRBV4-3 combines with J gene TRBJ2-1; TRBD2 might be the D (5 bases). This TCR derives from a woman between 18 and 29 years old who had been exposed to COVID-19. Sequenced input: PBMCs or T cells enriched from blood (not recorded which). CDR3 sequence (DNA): TGCGCCAGCAGCCAAGGAGGGCTTGGGGAGCAGTTCTTC. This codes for CASSQGGLGEQFF.